This T cell receptor (beta chain) was found in a study of post-analysis software for immune sequencing data. Whole-study results and caveats: TRBV segments more frequent in patients than in controls numbered roughly 5 and included TRBV5-6, TRBV5-1 and TRBV20-1.

Libraries were made from TCR beta cDNA, and they carried unique molecular identifiers. A population of about 0.95 to 10 million T cells gave rise to roughly 0.5 million cDNA molecules. One entry per CDR3 protein results from TCRdb running MiXCR on the PCR reads. The sample comprises 700,000 to 800,000 distinct CDR3 sequences, approximately 30% of which are singletons, and approximately 0.55% rests with the top ten. To note about this clonotype: Its matching antigen is unknown.

The CDR3 runs 14 residues. Germline V gene lookup returns CDR1 LGHDT and CDR2 YNNKEL (reference sequence). V was pared by 6 bases and J by 11 bases, with 17 bases between. The V call is TRBV3-1, the J call TRBJ1-6; D is ambiguous. This TCR was sampled from a girl aged 10-17 years with multiple sclerosis. Sequenced: blood. CDR3 DNA sequence: TGTGCCAGCAGGCGGACCGCGGATGATACACCCCTCCACTTT. Amino acid sequence: CASRRTADDTPLHF. The variable domain in full, completed from reference TRBV3-1 and TRBJ1-6, reads DTAVSQTPKYLVTQMGNDKSIKCEQNLGHDTMYWYKQDSKKFLKIMFSYNNKELIINETVPNRFSPKSPDKAHLNLHINSLELGDSAVYFCASRRTADDTPLHFGNGTRLTVT.